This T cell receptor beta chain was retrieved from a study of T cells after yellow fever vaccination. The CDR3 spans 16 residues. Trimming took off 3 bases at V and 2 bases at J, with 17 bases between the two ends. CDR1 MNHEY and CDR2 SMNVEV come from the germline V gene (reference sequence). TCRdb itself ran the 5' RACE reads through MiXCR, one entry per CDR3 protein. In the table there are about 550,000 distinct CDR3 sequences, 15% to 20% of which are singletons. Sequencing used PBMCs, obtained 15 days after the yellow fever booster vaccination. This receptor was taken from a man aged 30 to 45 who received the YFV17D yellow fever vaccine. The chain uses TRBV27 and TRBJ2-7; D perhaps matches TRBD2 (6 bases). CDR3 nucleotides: TGTGCCAGCAGTTTCGGACTAAGAGACAGACCCTACGAGCAGTACTTC. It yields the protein CASSFGLRDRPYEQYF.